The 20 T cell receptor beta chains listed next were all sequenced from one sample in a study of T cells after yellow fever vaccination. One entry per CDR3 protein, called by TCRdb with MiXCR from the 5' RACE reads. The profile shows about 370,000 distinct CDR3 sequences, 11% of them singletons. The sequencing used PBMCs, collected on the day of the first yellow fever vaccination. Source of these receptors: a man between 18 and 29 years old who received the YFV17D yellow fever vaccine.

Many counts were recorded for this clonotype. The chain recombines TRBV18 with TRBJ2-5, with 7 bases fitting TRBD2. The CDR3 consists of 13 residues. The germline V gene has CDR1 KGHSH and CDR2 LQKENI. Germline trimming cut 8 bases from V and 4 bases from J; bases unmatched to any gene: 7. CDR3 bases: TGTGCCAGCAGCCCCCCGGGAGGAGAGACCCAGTACTTC. Translating gives CASSPPGGETQYF.

This chain joins TRBV7-2 and TRBJ2-7; D may correspond to TRBD1 or TRBD2 (7 bases each). The V gene lost 1 base and the J gene lost 7 bases, with 17 bases spanning the gap. CDR1 is SGHTA and CDR2 is FQGNSA in the germline V gene. The CDR3 runs 15 residues. In DNA form, the CDR3 reads TGTGCCAGCAGCTTAGGTGGGGAGGGGGCGCGAGAGCAGTACTTC. The encoded protein is CASSLGGEGAREQYF.

This clonotype showed up just a few times. This CDR3 is CASSLIGRGGYEQYV. CDR3 DNA: TGTGCCAGCAGCTTAATTGGGAGGGGGGGCTACGAGCAGTACGTC. The chain joins TRBV7-8 to TRBJ2-7; D possibly corresponds to TRBD2 (7 bases). Germline CDR1 reads SGHVS; CDR2 reads FQNEAQ. The V end was cut by 2 bases, the J end by 3 bases, with 14 bases between. The CDR3 covers 15 residues.

This clonotype turned up a few times. V and J are TRBV4-3 and TRBJ2-1, with D uncertain. In germline, CDR1 is LGHNA, CDR2 YSLEER. There are 15 residues in the CDR3. Trimming shortened V by 2 bases and J by 8 bases, and 16 bases separated the two germline ends. The CDR3, as DNA: TGCGCCAGCAGCCAATCTACAGCTTCTGGGGATGAGCAGTTCTTC. It encodes CASSQSTASGDEQFF.

J is TRBJ2-7 and V is TRBV7-8; possible D gene TRBD2, 6 bases. The CDR3 is 15 residues long. Germline V CDR1 and CDR2: SGHVS, FQNEAQ. Trimming removed 1 base at V and 7 bases at J, with 17 bases between. The DNA for the CDR3 is TGTGCCAGCAGCTTAGTGGGGACTCGCCAGTGTGAGCAGTACGTC. Protein product: CASSLVGTRQCEQYV.

There are a few counts of this clonotype. The rearrangement joins TRBV18 to TRBJ1-1; D is unresolved. Trimming shortened V by 6 bases and J by 1 base, and 12 bases separated the two germline ends. In germline, CDR1 is KGHSH, CDR2 LQKENI. This CDR3 is 14 amino acids long. CDR3 sequence reads: CASSPSRTNTEAFF. The CDR3 DNA reads TGTGCCAGCTCCCCCTCGAGGACGAACACTGAAGCTTTCTTT. The full variable domain, its missing parts supplied by reference TRBV18 and TRBJ1-1, is NAGVMQNPRHLVRRRGQEARLRCSPMKGHSHVYWYRQLPEEGLKFMVYLQKENIIDESGMPKERFSAEFPKEGPSILRIQQVVRGDSAAYFCASSPSRTNTEAFFGQGTRLTVV.

This chain links TRBV7-2 with TRBJ2-5, with D unclear. Germline V CDR1 and CDR2: SGHTA, FQGNSA. The germline V and J ends were trimmed by 2 bases and 3 bases, with 7 bases remaining between them. The CDR3 runs to 13 residues. For the CDR3, the DNA is TGTGCCAGCAGCTTACAAAAAAAAGAGACCCAGTACTTC. Translating it yields CASSLQKKETQYF. The variable domain in full, completed from reference TRBV7-2 and TRBJ2-5, reads GAGVSQSPSNKVTEKGKDVELRCDPISGHTALYWYRQSLGQGLEFLIYFQGNSAPDKSGLPSDRFSAERTGGSVSTLTIQRTQQEDSAVYLCASSLQKKETQYFGPGTRLLVL.

A few counts support this clonotype. J is TRBJ2-7 and V is TRBV15; a weak D match, TRBD2 (6 bases). V was pared by 3 bases and J by 6 bases, with 12 bases between. The CDR3 length is 13 residues. Per the germline V gene, CDR1 is LNHNV and CDR2 is YYDKDF (reference sequence). CDR3 in amino acids: CATSSLRGSEQYV. Here the CDR3 DNA reads TGTGCCACCAGCAGTTTGCGGGGATCCGAGCAGTACGTC.

The gene calls are TRBV6-4 and TRBJ2-1, with 7 bases identical to TRBD2. This CDR3 spans 15 amino acids. The germline gives CDR1 MRHNA, CDR2 SNTAGT. Losses at the gene ends were 4 bases for V and 4 bases for J; bases not matched to a gene: 7. CDR3 coding DNA: TGTGCCAGCAGTGTCTTGGGGGGGGAATACAATGAGCAGTTCTTC. Amino acid sequence: CASSVLGGEYNEQFF.

The chain is built from TRBV7-6 and TRBJ2-5; 8 bases align to TRBD1. V lost 5 bases to trimming and J lost 4 bases; unmatched junction nucleotides: 9. From germline, CDR1 is SGHVS and CDR2 FNYEAQ. The CDR3 spans 15 residues. The CDR3 reads CASSDPRTGRETQYF. The DNA for the CDR3 is TGTGCCAGCAGCGACCCTCGGACAGGGCGAGAGACCCAGTACTTC.

CDR3 DNA sequence: TGTGCCAGCAGCTTCCTGGTTGGTGAGCAGTTCTTC. This codes for CASSFLVGEQFF. The V call is TRBV7-6, the J call TRBJ2-1; the D is unclear. The CDR3 runs to 12 residues. Germline V gene sequence: CDR1 SGHVS, CDR2 FNYEAQ. Trimming shortened V by 3 bases and J by 9 bases, and 9 bases separated the two germline ends.

This chain joins TRBV5-1 and TRBJ1-6, with 7 positions matching TRBD1. The CDR3 contains 16 residues. Germline CDR1 is SGHRS and CDR2 is YFSETQ. Trimming cost V 4 bases and J 7 bases; bases outside gene matches: 11. For the CDR3, the DNA is TGCGCCAGCAGCCCGCCCGAGCAGGGGGGGAATTCACCCCTCCACTTT. Amino acid sequence: CASSPPEQGGNSPLHF.

This clonotype appeared a few times. The J gene is TRBJ2-1, the V gene TRBV27; tentative D call: TRBD2 (6 bases). Trimming took 4 bases from V and 8 from J, leaving 18 bases between them. CDR3 length: 15 residues. Germline lookup yields CDR1 MNHEY and CDR2 SMNVEV (reference sequence). The chain's CDR3 is CASSYTSGPYYEQFF. The CDR3, as DNA: TGTGCCAGCAGTTACACCAGCGGGCCCTATTATGAGCAGTTCTTC.

This clonotype was counted a few times. The chain uses TRBV3-1 and TRBJ2-5; no definite D call. Germline V CDR1 and CDR2: LGHDT, YNNKEL (reference sequence). This CDR3 spans 13 amino acids. Trimming took off 6 bases at V and 1 base at J, with 9 bases between the two ends. CDR3 amino acids: CASRRGGQETQYF. The CDR3 nucleotides read TGTGCCAGCAGGCGAGGCGGCCAAGAGACCCAGTACTTC.

This chain uses TRBV6-5 with TRBJ1-4; 7 bases fit TRBD1. With V trimmed by 2 bases and J by 4 bases, 4 bases remained unmatched. The CDR3 totals 15 residues. From germline, CDR1 is MNHEY and CDR2 SVGAGI. CDR3 in amino acids: CASSYADRVNEKLFF. CDR3 bases: TGTGCCAGCAGTTACGCCGACAGGGTTAATGAAAAACTGTTTTTT.

In this sample, this clonotype turned up many times. This chain uses TRBV7-2 with TRBJ1-3; D is uncertain. Germline lookup yields CDR1 SGHTA and CDR2 FQGNSA. V was trimmed by 0 bases and J by 5 bases, leaving 5 bases between them. CDR3 length: 13 residues. CDR3 coding DNA: TGTGCCAGCAGCTTAGCCGGGAGAAACACCATATATTTT. This codes for CASSLAGRNTIYF.

This clonotype has only one observation. This rearrangement joins TRBV7-8 to TRBJ2-7; D gene unclear. V lost 4 bases to trimming and J lost 0 bases, with 16 bases between them. The germline V gene has CDR1 SGHVS and CDR2 FQNEAQ. This CDR3 spans 16 amino acids. Written as DNA, the CDR3 is TGTGCCAGCAGCTCTCTCTTAGGCCCGAGCTCCTACGAGCAGTACTTC. Encoded protein: CASSSLLGPSSYEQYF.

The rearrangement links TRBV10-2 to TRBJ2-5; either TRBD1 or TRBD2 may supply D (5 bases each). The CDR3 sequence is 16 residues long. V lost 5 bases to trimming and J lost 5 bases, with 21 bases between them. Germline V gene data show CDR1 as WSHSY and CDR2 as SAAADI. In nucleotides, the CDR3 is TGCGCCAGCAGTTCTCTAGGGGACCCCGCCAAGGAGACCCAGTACTTC. This sequence encodes CASSSLGDPAKETQYF.

The sample holds a few counts of this clonotype. V gene TRBV6-4 combines with J gene TRBJ2-1, with TRBD2 matching over 10 bases. This CDR3 region has 15 residues. From germline, CDR1 is MRHNA and CDR2 SNTAGT. Losses at the gene ends were 1 base for V and 6 bases for J; bases not matched to a gene: 3. The CDR3 loop is CASSDLERGGNEQFF. CDR3 nucleotides: TGTGCCAGCAGTGACTTGGAGCGGGGGGGCAATGAGCAGTTCTTC.

This clonotype has more than one count but fewer than ten. V is TRBV6-5 and J is TRBJ2-3; 15 nucleotides align to TRBD2. CDR3 length: 16 amino acids. Germline V gene data show CDR1 as MNHEY and CDR2 as SVGAGI. The J segment lost 4 bases and the V segment lost 2 bases, leaving 1 base of the junction unmatched. As DNA, the CDR3 is TGTGCCAGCAGTTACCGGACTAGCGGGGGGGCAGATACGCAGTATTTT. The encoded protein is CASSYRTSGGADTQYF.